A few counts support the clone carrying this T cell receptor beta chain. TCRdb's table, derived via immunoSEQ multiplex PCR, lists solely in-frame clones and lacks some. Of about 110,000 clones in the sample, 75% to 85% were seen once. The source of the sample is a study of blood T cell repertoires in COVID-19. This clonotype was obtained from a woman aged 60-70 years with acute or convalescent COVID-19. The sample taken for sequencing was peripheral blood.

CDR3 sequence (DNA): TGTGCCAGCAGCCAGGAGGTTTCGGGGGGCTACACCTTC. This sequence encodes CASSQEVSGGYTF. This sequence joins TRBV14 and TRBJ1-2; D unclear. The length of the CDR3 is 13 residues. In germline, CDR1 is SGHDN, CDR2 FVKESK. Between the trimmed V and J ends, which lost 3 bases and 8 bases, there was a span of 13 bases.